The 7 T cell receptor beta chains listed next were all sequenced from one sample in a study of cytomegalovirus exposure and HLA in healthy donors. PCR amplification relied on 60 Vbeta primers (plus 13 Jbeta primers). Method: immunoSEQ multiplex PCR; TCRdb's copy keeps in-frame clones and lacks some. This sample contains about 200,000 clones. The sample consisted of PBMCs. The receptor source for this set is a girl aged 2 to 9 in good health and CMV-seropositive.

The chain couples TRBV5-1 to TRBJ1-2; TRBD1 agrees at 7 bases. CDR1 and CDR2 (germline): SGHRS, YFSETQ. This CDR3 is built from 13 residues. V shed 3 bases and J 5 bases; nucleotides not matched to a gene: 4. CDR3 in DNA: TGCGCCAGCAGCTCCGACAGGGATTATGGCTACACCTTC. Translating it yields CASSSDRDYGYTF.

The chain is built from TRBV5-1 and TRBJ2-1; a weak D match, TRBD2 (6 bases). V was cut by 1 base and J by 3 bases, with 8 bases left in between. The CDR3 length is 14 residues. CDR1 and CDR2 from the germline V gene are SGHRS and YFSETQ. This chain's CDR3 is CASSLRRDYNEQFF. The CDR3 coding sequence is TGCGCCAGCAGCTTGAGGCGGGACTACAATGAGCAGTTCTTC.

The J gene is TRBJ2-1, the V gene TRBV6-1; 9 nucleotides agree with TRBD1. Germline assignment: CDR1 MNHNS and CDR2 SASEGT. J was trimmed by 10 bases and V by 10 bases; bases with no gene match: 14. The CDR3 has 14 residues. The CDR3 region has the DNA TGTGCCACTGGACAGGGGTATTTGGTTGGGGAGCAGTTCTTC. Protein product: CATGQGYLVGEQFF.

J is TRBJ2-5 and V is TRBV20-1; no reliable D call. The CDR3 length is 11 residues. Germline assignment: CDR1 DFQATT and CDR2 SNEGSKA (reference sequence). V was shortened by 1 base and J by 4 bases, with 4 bases between the two germline ends. The CDR3 DNA sequence: TGCAGTGCTAGAGGGCTAGAGACCCAGTACTTC. Translated, it gives CSARGLETQYF.

The V gene is TRBV28, the J gene TRBJ2-7, with TRBD2 as a possible D gene (6 bases). The CDR3 length is 16 residues. The V gene lost 6 bases and the J gene lost 4 bases, with 22 bases spanning the gap. From germline, CDR1 is MDHEN and CDR2 SYDVKM. The DNA for the CDR3 is TGTGCCAGCAGCGCCTCAAGCGGGCGAGCTTATTACGAGCAGTACTTC. Protein product: CASSASSGRAYYEQYF.

The V call is TRBV27, the J call TRBJ2-7, with 13 bases fitting TRBD2. Germline CDR1 MNHEY, CDR2 SMNVEV (reference sequence). CDR3 length: 15 amino acids. V shed 5 bases, J shed 4 bases, and the junction held 5 bases outside the gene matches. The CDR3 spells CASSLILAGGYEQYF. The CDR3, as DNA: TGTGCCAGCAGTCTGATACTAGCGGGGGGGTACGAGCAGTACTTC.

The J gene is TRBJ2-1, the V gene TRBV2; 9 positions match TRBD2. The CDR3 totals 11 residues. Trimming removed 5 bases from V and 14 bases from J; junction bases left unmatched: 4. CDR1 and CDR2 (germline): SNHLY, FYNNEI. Here the CDR3 reads CASSTGLAKFF. The CDR3 nucleotides read TGTGCCAGCAGTACGGGACTAGCTAAGTTCTTC.